The 32 T cell receptor beta chains presented below share a single source sample, sequenced in a study of early T cells in non-severe SARS-CoV-2 infection. A single record per CDR3 protein comes from TCRdb applying MiXCR to the 5' RACE reads. The repertoire holds around 64,000 distinct CDR3 sequences, with around 13% as singletons. The sequences come from whole blood, collected at baseline. These receptors came from an adult who was a healthcare worker with PCR-confirmed SARS-CoV-2 infection or an uninfected control (not recorded which).

J is TRBJ2-5 and V is TRBV6-5, with D unclear. The CDR3 covers 15 residues. CDR1 is MNHEY and CDR2 is SVGAGI in the germline V gene. The V end lost 6 bases, the J end lost 0 bases, and 14 bases lay between the germline ends. This CDR3 reads CASSPAWGDQETQYF. In DNA, the CDR3 is TGTGCCAGCAGCCCCGCGTGGGGTGACCAAGAGACCCAGTACTTC.

This rearrangement joins TRBV12-5 to TRBJ1-3, with D uncertain. The CDR3 runs 14 residues. The V gene's germline CDR1 is LGHNT and CDR2 FRNRAP. Trimming removed 3 bases from V and 3 bases from J, with 9 bases in between. This CDR3 is CASGLGGLGNTIYF. CDR3 nucleotides: TGTGCTAGTGGTTTAGGAGGGCTTGGAAACACCATATATTTT.

V gene TRBV9 combines with J gene TRBJ2-3; D is ambiguous. Germline CDR1 is SGDLS and CDR2 is YYNGEE. V dropped 3 bases and J dropped 2 bases, with 7 bases sitting between them. The CDR3 has 13 amino acids. CDR3 protein: CASSDLLTDTQYF. In DNA form, the CDR3 reads TGTGCCAGCAGCGATCTTCTCACAGATACGCAGTATTTT.

Turning to this clonotype: A much larger clonotype is one base distant, so this may be a read error. V usage is TRBV7-2 and J usage is TRBJ1-1, with D unclear. V was cut by 2 bases and J by 1 base, with 5 bases left in between. Germline assignment: CDR1 SGHTA and CDR2 FQGNSA. The CDR3 totals 13 residues. CDR3 sequence: CASSLHTNTEAFF. Written as DNA, the CDR3 is TGTGCCAGCAGCTTACACACGAACACTGAAGCTTTCTTT.

The chain has TRBV27 and TRBJ2-7; 7 nucleotides align to TRBD1. CDR3 size: 15 residues. Trimming took 6 bases from V and 1 from J; bases not matched to a gene: 9. Germline values: CDR1 MNHEY, CDR2 SMNVEV (reference sequence). The CDR3 region has the DNA TGTGCCAGCAGCCTTACTACAGGGGTATCCTACGAGCAGTACTTC. The encoded protein is CASSLTTGVSYEQYF.

This clonotype occurred many times. The rearrangement links TRBV2 to TRBJ2-1, with D perhaps TRBD1 or TRBD2 (5 bases each). The V gene lost 7 bases and the J gene lost 9 bases, with 10 bases spanning the gap. Germline assignment: CDR1 SNHLY and CDR2 FYNNEI. This CDR3 comprises 11 residues. For the CDR3, the DNA is TGTGCCAGCAATCCCGGGACTGAGCAGTTCTTC. This encodes CASNPGTEQFF.

This clonotype was seen many times. The chain joins TRBV6-6 to TRBJ1-1, with TRBD1 matching 10 bases. After removal of 2 bases from V and 6 bases from J, the junction contained 9 bases not matched to a gene. Per germline, CDR1 MNHNY and CDR2 SVGAGI (reference sequence). This CDR3 region has 16 residues. For the CDR3, the DNA is TGTGCCAGCAGTTACCGCGGGGGACAGGGGAGTTCTGAAGCTTTCTTT. As protein: CASSYRGGQGSSEAFF.

Here the CDR3 reads CASSLEAQDTQYF. DNA for the CDR3: TGTGCCAGCAGCTTAGAAGCGCAAGATACGCAGTATTTT. The chain combines TRBV7-6 with TRBJ2-3; D uncertain. Between the trimmed V and J ends, which lost 1 base and 5 bases, there was a span of 7 bases. CDR1 and CDR2 (germline): SGHVS, FNYEAQ. The CDR3 consists of 13 residues. Combining the CDR3 with reference TRBV7-6 and TRBJ2-3 gives the whole variable domain GAGVSQSPRYKVTKRGQDVALRCDPISGHVSLYWYRQALGQGPEFLTYFNYEAQQDKSGLPNDRFSAERPEGSISTLTIQRTEQRDSAMYRCASSLEAQDTQYFGPGTRLTVL.

This clonotype occurred a few times. The chain links TRBV6-2 or TRBV6-3 to TRBJ1-4; D perhaps matches TRBD1 (5 bases). V was shortened by 2 bases and J by 5 bases, with 9 bases between the two germline ends. From germline, CDR1 is MNHEY and CDR2 SVGEGT. This CDR3 has 14 residues. The CDR3 loop is CASSYGTENEKLFF. CDR3 sequence (DNA): TGTGCCAGCAGTTACGGGACCGAGAATGAAAAACTGTTTTTT.

The chain uses TRBV11-3 and TRBJ2-1; maybe TRBD1 (5 bases). This CDR3 has 13 amino acids. Germline loops: CDR1 SGHNT, CDR2 YENEEA. The V end lost 1 base, the J end lost 10 bases, and 11 bases lay between the germline ends. The CDR3 nucleotides read TGTGCCAGCAGCTTAGGAACAGGATCGGAGCAGTTCTTC. It yields the protein CASSLGTGSEQFF.

This chain joins TRBV6-4 and TRBJ2-5; 10 bases are shared with TRBD1. The CDR3 length is 14 residues. Trimming removed 5 bases from V and 5 bases from J; junction bases left unmatched: 5. CDR1 MRHNA and CDR2 SNTAGT come from the germline V gene. CDR3 DNA: TGTGCCAGCAGTCCGGGACAGGGGTCGGAGACCCAGTACTTC. This encodes CASSPGQGSETQYF.

This clonotype came up once. This chain joins TRBV10-1 and TRBJ2-3; weak D call: TRBD1 (5 bases). The CDR3 runs to 14 residues. CDR1 is WNHNN, CDR2 SYGVQD, per germline (reference sequence). V was clipped by 9 bases and J by 1 base, with 14 bases between them. CDR3 sequence (DNA): TGCGCCAGAAGAGAAGTGGGGCGCACAGATACGCAGTATTTT. Encoded protein: CARREVGRTDTQYF.

A few counts support this clonotype. This chain connects TRBV23-1 to TRBJ2-3; TRBD1 is a possible D gene (5 bases). TRBV23-1 is assigned to the ORF class and has an uncertain function. The CDR3 is 13 amino acids. CDR3 sequence reads: CLRRVGFTDTQYF. CDR3 coding DNA: TGCCTTCGCAGGGTTGGCTTTACAGATACGCAGTATTTT.

The gene calls are TRBV5-1 and TRBJ2-7; the match to TRBD2 covers 8 bases. J lost 4 bases, V lost 4 bases, and 10 bases had no gene match. The CDR3 runs to 15 residues. The germline V gene has CDR1 SGHRS and CDR2 YFSETQ. CDR3 DNA sequence: TGCGCCAGCAGCCCCCCCATCGGGGGGGTTTACGAGCAGTACTTC. This codes for CASSPPIGGVYEQYF.

In this sample, this clonotype turned up a few times. This sequence joins TRBV6-5 and TRBJ1-2; D uncertain. Trimming shortened V by 10 bases and J by 0 bases, and 9 bases separated the two germline ends. The CDR3 consists of 12 residues. CDR1 is MNHEY and CDR2 is SVGAGI in the germline V gene. CDR3 sequence (DNA): TGTGCCACGCGGCACTCTAACTATGGCTACACCTTC. This sequence encodes CATRHSNYGYTF.

The sample holds a few counts of this clonotype. The V call is TRBV7-9, the J call TRBJ1-2, with D maybe TRBD1 (6 bases). The CDR3 is 13 amino acids. Trimming stripped 5 bases from V and 2 bases from J, with 9 bases between. Germline V gene data show CDR1 as SEHNR and CDR2 as FQNEAQ (reference sequence). DNA for the CDR3: TGTGCCAGCAGCCGGGGACAAAACTATGGCTACACCTTC. As protein: CASSRGQNYGYTF. Together with reference TRBV7-9 and TRBJ1-2, the CDR3 gives the full variable domain: DTGVSQNPRHKITKRGQNVTFRCDPISEHNRLYWYRQTLGQGPEFLTYFQNEAQLEKSRLLSDRFSAERPKGSFSTLEIQRTEQGDSAMYLCASSRGQNYGYTFGSGTRLTVV.

Only a few counts were recorded for this clonotype. This chain uses TRBV7-2 with TRBJ2-1; D perhaps matches TRBD1 (5 bases). Per germline, CDR1 SGHTA and CDR2 FQGNSA. This CDR3 has 13 residues. Trimming removed 2 bases at V and 9 bases at J, with 11 bases between. CDR3 residues: CASSLHRGGEQFF. CDR3 coding DNA: TGTGCCAGCAGCTTACATAGGGGTGGTGAGCAGTTCTTC.

The genes are TRBV7-9 and TRBJ2-1; TRBD1 matches at 7 bases. V lost 5 bases and J lost 1; bases outside the gene matches: 2. From germline, CDR1 is SEHNR and CDR2 FQNEAQ (reference sequence). The CDR3 loop spans 14 amino acids. The chain's CDR3 is CASSQDRSYNEQFF. CDR3 DNA: TGTGCCAGCAGCCAGGACAGGTCCTACAATGAGCAGTTCTTC.

This clonotype has ten or more counts. The CDR3 sequence: CASSPIKEKLFF. The CDR3, as DNA: TGTGCCAGCAGCCCCATAAAGGAAAAACTGTTTTTT. This chain links TRBV7-6 with TRBJ1-4, with no clear D. Germline CDR1 reads SGHVS; CDR2 reads FNYEAQ. V lost 5 bases, J lost 8 bases, and 9 bases lay in between. The CDR3 length is 12 residues.

There are a few counts of this clonotype. CDR3 bases: TGTGCCAGCAGCTACCGCTTGGAGACCCAGTACTTC. This gives the protein CASSYRLETQYF. The rearrangement links TRBV7-2 to TRBJ2-5; D is undetermined. CDR3 length: 12 amino acids. The V and J ends lost 4 bases and 5 bases respectively, with 8 bases between them. Germline V CDR1 and CDR2: SGHTA, FQGNSA.

This clonotype was observed at least ten times. The V gene is TRBV14, the J gene TRBJ2-5; D unresolved. The CDR3 covers 14 residues. Trimming removed 4 bases at V and 7 bases at J, with 16 bases between. Germline values: CDR1 SGHDN, CDR2 FVKESK. The CDR3 nucleotides are TGTGCCAGCAGCCCGGACGGTCCGTCACGGACCCAGTACTTC. Protein sequence: CASSPDGPSRTQYF.

J is TRBJ1-1 and V is TRBV28, with 9 bases fitting TRBD1. There are 14 residues in the CDR3. Germline CDR1 and CDR2: MDHEN and SYDVKM. J gave up 2 bases and V 11 bases, and 9 bases lay outside the gene matches. CDR3 amino acids: CALGTGRVNTEAFF. Here the CDR3 DNA reads TGTGCCCTCGGGACAGGGAGGGTAAACACTGAAGCTTTCTTT. Complete variable domain (other parts from reference TRBV28 and TRBJ1-1): DVKVTQSSRYLVKRTGEKVFLECVQDMDHENMFWYRQDPGLGLRLIYFSYDVKMKEKGDIPEGYSVSREKKERFSLILESASTNQTSMYLCALGTGRVNTEAFFGQGTRLTVV.

This chain joins TRBV27 and TRBJ2-5; D remains ambiguous. The germline gives CDR1 MNHEY, CDR2 SMNVEV (reference sequence). Trimming removed 4 bases from V and 5 bases from J, with 11 bases in between. CDR3 length equals 13 residues. CDR3 sequence: CASSSILRETQYF. CDR3 DNA: TGTGCCAGCAGTTCCATCCTCAGGGAGACCCAGTACTTC.

The sample holds many counts of this clonotype. The V gene is TRBV5-1, the J gene TRBJ2-1, with 7 bases fitting TRBD1. After removal of 2 bases from V and 0 bases from J, the junction contained 8 bases not matched to a gene. Germline V lookup: CDR1 SGHRS, CDR2 YFSETQ. This CDR3 comprises 17 residues. The DNA of the CDR3 is TGCGCCAGCAGCTTTTACAGGGGCGGTAGCTCCTACAATGAGCAGTTCTTC. As protein: CASSFYRGGSSYNEQFF.

This sequence joins TRBV18 and TRBJ1-1; 7 bases match TRBD1. Trimming at V came to 3 bases and at J to 0 bases, leaving 4 bases not matched to a gene. The CDR3 consists of 15 residues. The germline V gene has CDR1 KGHSH and CDR2 LQKENI. For the CDR3, the DNA is TGTGCCAGCTCACCCCCCGGGACAGTGAACACTGAAGCTTTCTTT. Protein sequence: CASSPPGTVNTEAFF. The full variable domain, completed using reference TRBV18 and TRBJ1-1, is NAGVMQNPRHLVRRRGQEARLRCSPMKGHSHVYWYRQLPEEGLKFMVYLQKENIIDESGMPKERFSAEFPKEGPSILRIQQVVRGDSAAYFCASSPPGTVNTEAFFGQGTRLTVV.

The chain combines TRBV6-4 with TRBJ1-1; D not certain. Germline V CDR1 and CDR2: MRHNA, SNTAGT. V was pared by 5 bases and J by 4 bases, with 14 bases between. This CDR3 is built from 14 residues. In DNA, the CDR3 is TGTGCCAGCAGTTTCGACTCGGACGGCACTGAAGCTTTCTTT. Protein product: CASSFDSDGTEAFF.

The J gene is TRBJ2-7, the V gene TRBV5-1; 13 bases line up with TRBD2. The ends lost 5 bases at V and 4 bases at J; junction bases unmatched: 6. This CDR3 spans 15 amino acids. CDR1 is SGHRS, CDR2 YFSETQ, per germline. The CDR3: CASREWTSGSYEQYF. CDR3 DNA: TGCGCCAGCAGGGAGTGGACTAGCGGGAGTTACGAGCAGTACTTC.

V gene TRBV28 combines with J gene TRBJ2-7; no definite D call. Trimming left V 8 bases short and J 3 bases short, with 11 bases between. This CDR3 is built from 12 residues. Germline assignment: CDR1 MDHEN and CDR2 SYDVKM. CDR3 DNA: TGTGCCAGCGGATACGCAATCTACGAGCAGTACTTC. Translated: CASGYAIYEQYF.

The chain carries TRBV28 and TRBJ1-5; 8 nucleotides line up with TRBD1. With V trimmed by 6 bases and J by 3 bases, 4 bases remained unmatched. The CDR3 contains 14 residues. The germline V gene encodes CDR1 MDHEN and CDR2 SYDVKM. This chain's CDR3 is CASSRRGLNQPQHF. CDR3 sequence (DNA): TGTGCCAGCAGCCGCAGGGGGCTCAATCAGCCCCAGCATTTT.

This clonotype occurred a few times. The gene calls are TRBV5-6 and TRBJ2-5; the D gene is possibly TRBD2 (6 bases). The CDR3 loop spans 13 amino acids. Germline V gene data show CDR1 as SGHDT and CDR2 as YYEEEE. V was trimmed by 5 bases and J by 4 bases, leaving 12 bases between them. In DNA form, the CDR3 reads TGTGCCAGCAGGGGACTGGTGGCAGAGACCCAGTACTTC. Translation gives CASRGLVAETQYF.

This clonotype occurred a few times. The V gene is TRBV20-1, the J gene TRBJ2-5, with D hard to call. The germline CDR1 and CDR2 sequences are DFQATT and SNEGSKA (reference sequence). CDR3 length: 13 amino acids. With 5 bases removed from V and 7 bases from J, the gap between germline ends came to 17 bases. CDR3 amino acids: CSASPRHLATQYF. The CDR3 region has the DNA TGCAGTGCTTCTCCTAGACATTTGGCGACCCAGTACTTC.

This clonotype was seen more than once but under ten times. CDR3 residues: CASSPGYSYEQYF. Here the CDR3 DNA reads TGTGCCAGCAGCCCGGGGTACTCCTACGAGCAGTACTTC. V is TRBV5-4 and J is TRBJ2-7; weak D call: TRBD2 (5 bases). The CDR3 length is 13 residues. Germline CDR1 SGHNT, CDR2 YYREEE (reference sequence). V was clipped by 4 bases and J by 0 bases, with 8 bases between them.